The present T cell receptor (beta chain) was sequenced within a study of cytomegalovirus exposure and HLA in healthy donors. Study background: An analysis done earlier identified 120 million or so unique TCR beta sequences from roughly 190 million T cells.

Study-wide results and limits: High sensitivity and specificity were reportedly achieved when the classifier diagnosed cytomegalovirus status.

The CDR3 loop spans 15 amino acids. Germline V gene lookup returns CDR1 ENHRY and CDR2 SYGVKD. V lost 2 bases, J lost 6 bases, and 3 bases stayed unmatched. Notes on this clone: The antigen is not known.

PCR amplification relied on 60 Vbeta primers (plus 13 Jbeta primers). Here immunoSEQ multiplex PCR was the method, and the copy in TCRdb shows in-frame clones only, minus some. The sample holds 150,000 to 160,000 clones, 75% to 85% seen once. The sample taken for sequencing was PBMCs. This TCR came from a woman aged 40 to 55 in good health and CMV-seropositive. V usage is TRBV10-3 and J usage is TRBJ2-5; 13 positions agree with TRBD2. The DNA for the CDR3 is TGTGCCATCAGTGAGGGGACTAGCGGGATAAAGACCCAGTACTTC. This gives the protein CAISEGTSGIKTQYF.